This T cell receptor (beta chain) came from a study of beta chain features in type 1 diabetes. Sequenced material consisted of expressed TCRB transcripts (all of the isolated RNA was reverse transcribed). Data came from immunoSEQ multiplex PCR; TCRdb stores just in-frame clones and leaves some out. This sample has 640,000 or so clones, with roughly an eighth found just once. Researchers reported sorting CD4+ naive, central memory, regulatory and stem cell-like memory cells via CD45RO/CCR7/CD25/CD127/CD95/CD27. CDR1 and CDR2 from the germline V gene are SGDLS and YYNGEE. The ends lost 4 bases at V and 6 bases at J; junction bases unmatched: 2. This CDR3 contains 14 residues. General observations from the study: PCR might show a preference for shorter templates, equally across patients and controls. The similarity of naive, central memory and Treg TCRB repertoires appeared greater among patients than among healthy donors. Moderate but significant shortening of TCRB CDR3s was recorded in all four CD4+ subsets from Type 1 diabetes patients.

Of note for this clone: Its specificity is not known.

The source material was naive CD4+ T cells from blood. The chain couples TRBV9 to TRBJ1-6, with 9 bases fitting TRBD1. The sequence derives from a young man with type 1 diabetes. Here the CDR3 DNA reads TGTGCCAGCAGCAGGACAGGGGTTAATTCACCCCTCCACTTT. Translating gives CASSRTGVNSPLHF.